This T cell receptor (beta chain) originates from a study of T cell repertoires in cytomegalovirus infection. Study-level information: The authors used CMV epitopes that were HLA-C-restricted (recently identified) and HLA-B-restricted (well studied). An indication of both CMV infection and matching HLA type came from public TCR beta signatures.

MiXCR was run by TCRdb on the reads, yielding one entry per CDR3 protein. Here the sample spans 650,000 to 900,000 distinct CDR3 sequences, approximately 30% being singletons. V was pared by 6 bases and J by 9 bases, with 15 bases between. The CDR3 covers 13 residues. Germline values: CDR1 SGHRS, CDR2 YFSETQ. Turning to this clonotype: Its antigen is undetermined.

This specimen consisted of cultured CD8+ T cells from PBMCs, obtained from culture after CMV antigen stimulation. The rearrangement links TRBV5-1 to TRBJ2-2, with D possibly called TRBD1 or TRBD2 (5 bases each). The sequence derives from a human donor in good health (CMV status not recorded). Some clones in this sample may be carry-over from other donors' samples. CDR3 nucleotide sequence: TGCGCCAGCACATTACAGGCGGGTAGGGAGCTGTTTTTT. Translating gives CASTLQAGRELFF.